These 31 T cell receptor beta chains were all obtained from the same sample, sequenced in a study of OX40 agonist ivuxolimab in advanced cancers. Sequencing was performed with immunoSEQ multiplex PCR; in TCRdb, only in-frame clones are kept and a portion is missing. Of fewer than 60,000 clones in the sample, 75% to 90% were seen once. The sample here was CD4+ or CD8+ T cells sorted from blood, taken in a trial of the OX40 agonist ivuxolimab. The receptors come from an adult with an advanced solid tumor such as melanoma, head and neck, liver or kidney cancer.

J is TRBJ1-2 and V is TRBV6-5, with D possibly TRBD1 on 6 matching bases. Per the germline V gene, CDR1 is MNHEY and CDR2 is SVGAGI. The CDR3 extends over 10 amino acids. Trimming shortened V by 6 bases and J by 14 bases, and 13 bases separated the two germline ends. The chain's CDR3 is CASSPQGDTF. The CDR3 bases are TGTGCCAGCAGCCCACAGGGCGATACCTTC.

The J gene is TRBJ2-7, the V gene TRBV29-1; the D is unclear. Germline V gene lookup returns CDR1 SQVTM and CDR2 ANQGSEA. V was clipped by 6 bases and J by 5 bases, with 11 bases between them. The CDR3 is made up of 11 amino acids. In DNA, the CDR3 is TGCAGCGTCAAAACGGTAGACGAGCAGTACTTC. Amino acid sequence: CSVKTVDEQYF.

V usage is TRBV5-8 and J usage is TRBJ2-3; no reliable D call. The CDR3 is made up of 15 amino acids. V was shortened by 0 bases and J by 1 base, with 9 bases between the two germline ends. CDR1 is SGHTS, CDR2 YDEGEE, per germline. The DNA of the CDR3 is TGTGCCAGCAGCTTGGGTCTGGCAGGCACAGATACGCAGTATTTT. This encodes CASSLGLAGTDTQYF. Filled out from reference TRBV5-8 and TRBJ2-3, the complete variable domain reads EAGVTQSPTHLIKTRGQQATLRCSPISGHTSVYWYQQALGLGLQFLLWYDEGEERNRGNFPPRFSGRQFPNYSSELNVNALELEDSALYLCASSLGLAGTDTQYFGPGTRLTVL.

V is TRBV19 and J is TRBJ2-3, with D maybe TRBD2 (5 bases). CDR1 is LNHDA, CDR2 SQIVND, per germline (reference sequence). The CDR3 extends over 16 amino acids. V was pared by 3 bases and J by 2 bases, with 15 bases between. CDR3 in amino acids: CASSMDLLDSTDTQYF. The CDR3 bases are TGTGCCAGTAGTATGGACTTACTAGATTCCACAGATACGCAGTATTTT.

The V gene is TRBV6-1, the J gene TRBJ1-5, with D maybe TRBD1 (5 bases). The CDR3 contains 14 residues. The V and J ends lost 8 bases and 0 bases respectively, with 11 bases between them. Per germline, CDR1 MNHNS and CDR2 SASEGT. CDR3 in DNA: TGTGCCAGCCGTCGGGGCCATAGCAATCAGCCCCAGCATTTT. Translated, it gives CASRRGHSNQPQHF.

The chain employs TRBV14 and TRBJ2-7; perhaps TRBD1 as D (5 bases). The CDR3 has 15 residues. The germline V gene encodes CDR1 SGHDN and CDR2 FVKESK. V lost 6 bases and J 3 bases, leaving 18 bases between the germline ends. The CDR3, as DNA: TGTGCCAGCAGTAACCTCGACAGCAGGCGCTACGAGCAGTACTTC. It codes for CASSNLDSRRYEQYF.

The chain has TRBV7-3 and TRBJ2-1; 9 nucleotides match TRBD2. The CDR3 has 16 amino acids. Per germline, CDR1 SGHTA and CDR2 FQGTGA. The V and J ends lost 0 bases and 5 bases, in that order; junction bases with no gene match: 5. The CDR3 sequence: CASSLTRTSDHNEQFF. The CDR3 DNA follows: TGTGCCAGCAGCTTAACTAGGACTAGCGACCACAATGAGCAGTTCTTC.

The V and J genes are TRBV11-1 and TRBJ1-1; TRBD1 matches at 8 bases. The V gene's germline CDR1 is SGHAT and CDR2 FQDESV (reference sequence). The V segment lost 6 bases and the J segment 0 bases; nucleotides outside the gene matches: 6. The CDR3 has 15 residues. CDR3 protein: CASRTGTGLNTEAFF. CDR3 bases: TGTGCCAGCAGGACGGGGACAGGACTGAACACTGAAGCTTTCTTT. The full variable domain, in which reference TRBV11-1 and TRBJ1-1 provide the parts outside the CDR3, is EAEVAQSPRYKITEKSQAVAFWCDPISGHATLYWYRQILGQGPELLVQFQDESVVDDSQLPKDRFSAERLKGVDSTLKIQPAELGDSAMYLCASRTGTGLNTEAFFGQGTRLTVV.

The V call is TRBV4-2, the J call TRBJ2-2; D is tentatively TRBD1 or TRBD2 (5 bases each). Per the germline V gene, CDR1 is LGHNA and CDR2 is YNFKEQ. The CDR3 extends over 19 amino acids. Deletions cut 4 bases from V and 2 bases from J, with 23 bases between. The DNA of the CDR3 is TGTGCCAGCAGCCTCACTTCTGGGACCGGGACCGCAAACACCGGGGAGCTGTTTTTT. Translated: CASSLTSGTGTANTGELFF.

CDR3 amino acids: CASSEGQWVGQYF. In nucleotides, the CDR3 is TGTGCCAGCAGTGAAGGACAGTGGGTCGGGCAGTATTTT. V is TRBV2 and J is TRBJ2-3; maybe TRBD1 (5 bases). V dropped 1 base and J dropped 11 bases, with 13 bases sitting between them. Germline assignment: CDR1 SNHLY and CDR2 FYNNEI. The CDR3 runs to 13 residues.

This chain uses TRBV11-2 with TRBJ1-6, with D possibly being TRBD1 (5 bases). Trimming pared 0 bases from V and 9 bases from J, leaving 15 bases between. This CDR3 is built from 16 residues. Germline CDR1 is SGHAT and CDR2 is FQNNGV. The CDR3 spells CASSLEAGMNGSPLHF. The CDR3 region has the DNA TGTGCCAGCAGCTTAGAAGCAGGGATGAATGGTTCACCCCTCCACTTT.

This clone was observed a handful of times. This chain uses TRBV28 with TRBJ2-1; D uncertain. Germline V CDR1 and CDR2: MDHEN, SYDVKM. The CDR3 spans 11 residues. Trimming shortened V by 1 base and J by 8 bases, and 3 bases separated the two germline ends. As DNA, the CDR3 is TGTGCCAGCAGTTTATTAGATGAGCAGTTCTTC. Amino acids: CASSLLDEQFF.

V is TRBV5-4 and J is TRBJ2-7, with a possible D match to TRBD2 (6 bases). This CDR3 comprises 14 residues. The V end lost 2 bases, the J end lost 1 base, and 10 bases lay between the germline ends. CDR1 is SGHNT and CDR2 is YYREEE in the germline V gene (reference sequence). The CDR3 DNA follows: TGTGCCAGCAGCTTCGGGGGACGGTCCTACGAGCAGTACTTC. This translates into CASSFGGRSYEQYF.

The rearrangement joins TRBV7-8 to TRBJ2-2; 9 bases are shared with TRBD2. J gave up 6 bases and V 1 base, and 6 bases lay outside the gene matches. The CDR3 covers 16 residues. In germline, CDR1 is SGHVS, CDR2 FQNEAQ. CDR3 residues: CASSLVGGGAPGELFF. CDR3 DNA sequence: TGTGCCAGCAGCTTAGTGGGCGGGGGGGCCCCCGGGGAGCTGTTTTTT.

Here the CDR3 reads CAISLSPPETQYF. DNA of the CDR3: TGTGCCATCAGTTTGAGTCCCCCGGAGACCCAGTACTTC. The rearrangement joins TRBV10-3 to TRBJ2-5; D is ambiguous. Trimming pared 5 bases from V and 5 bases from J, leaving 12 bases between. The germline V gene has CDR1 ENHRY and CDR2 SYGVKD. This CDR3 contains 13 residues.

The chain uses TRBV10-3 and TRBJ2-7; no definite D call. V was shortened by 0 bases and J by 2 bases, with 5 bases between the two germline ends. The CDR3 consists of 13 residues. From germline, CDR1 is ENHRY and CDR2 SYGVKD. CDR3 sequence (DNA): TGTGCCATCAGTGAGTCGGTGACCTACGAGCAGTACTTC. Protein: CAISESVTYEQYF.

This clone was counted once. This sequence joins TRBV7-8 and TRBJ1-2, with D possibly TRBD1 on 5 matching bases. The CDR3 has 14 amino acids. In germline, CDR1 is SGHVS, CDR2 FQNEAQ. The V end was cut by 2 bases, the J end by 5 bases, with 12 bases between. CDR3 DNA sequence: TGTGCCAGCAGCTTAAACACCCAGGGATATGGCTACACCTTC. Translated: CASSLNTQGYGYTF. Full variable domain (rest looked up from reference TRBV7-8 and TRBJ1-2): GAGVSQSPRYKVAKRGQDVALRCDPISGHVSLFWYQQALGQGPEFLTYFQNEAQLDKSGLPSDRFFAERPEGSVSTLKIQRTQQEDSAVYLCASSLNTQGYGYTFGSGTRLTVV.

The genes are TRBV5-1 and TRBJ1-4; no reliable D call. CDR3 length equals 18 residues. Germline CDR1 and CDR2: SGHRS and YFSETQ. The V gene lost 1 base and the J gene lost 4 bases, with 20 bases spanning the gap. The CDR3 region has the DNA TGCGCCAGCAGCTTGTTCGGACTCGCCTCTATGGTTAATGAAAAACTGTTTTTT. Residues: CASSLFGLASMVNEKLFF.

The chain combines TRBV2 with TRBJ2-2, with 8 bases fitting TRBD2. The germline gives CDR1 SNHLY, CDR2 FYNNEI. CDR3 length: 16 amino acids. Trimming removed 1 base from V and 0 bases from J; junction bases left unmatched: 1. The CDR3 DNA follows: TGTGCCAGCAGTGAAGTCGGGGGGGCGAACACCGGGGAGCTGTTTTTT. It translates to CASSEVGGANTGELFF.

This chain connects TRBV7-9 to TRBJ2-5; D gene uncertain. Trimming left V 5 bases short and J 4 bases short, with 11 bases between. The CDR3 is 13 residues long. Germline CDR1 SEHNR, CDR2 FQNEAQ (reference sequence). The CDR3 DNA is TGTGCCAGCAGCCCCCCGGGTCGAGAGACCCAGTACTTC. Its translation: CASSPPGRETQYF.

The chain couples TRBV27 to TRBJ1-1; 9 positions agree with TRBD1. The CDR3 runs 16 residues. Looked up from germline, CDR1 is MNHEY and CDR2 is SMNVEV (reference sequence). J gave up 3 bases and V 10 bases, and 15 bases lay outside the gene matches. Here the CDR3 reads CATYRPGTGLDTEAFF. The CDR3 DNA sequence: TGTGCCACCTACCGTCCCGGGACAGGGTTGGACACTGAAGCTTTCTTT.

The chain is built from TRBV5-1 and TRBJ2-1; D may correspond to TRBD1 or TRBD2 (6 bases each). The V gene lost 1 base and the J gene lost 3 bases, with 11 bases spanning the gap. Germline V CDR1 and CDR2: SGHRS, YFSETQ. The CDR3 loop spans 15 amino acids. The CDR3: CASSLQQGGYNEQFF. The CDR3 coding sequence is TGCGCCAGCAGCTTGCAACAGGGAGGCTACAATGAGCAGTTCTTC.

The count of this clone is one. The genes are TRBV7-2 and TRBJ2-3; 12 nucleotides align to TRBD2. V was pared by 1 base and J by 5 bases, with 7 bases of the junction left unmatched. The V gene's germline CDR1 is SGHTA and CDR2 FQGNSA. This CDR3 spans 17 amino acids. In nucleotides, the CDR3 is TGTGCCAGCAGCTTAGGTCCGACTAGCGGGGGTCGAGATACGCAGTATTTT. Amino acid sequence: CASSLGPTSGGRDTQYF.

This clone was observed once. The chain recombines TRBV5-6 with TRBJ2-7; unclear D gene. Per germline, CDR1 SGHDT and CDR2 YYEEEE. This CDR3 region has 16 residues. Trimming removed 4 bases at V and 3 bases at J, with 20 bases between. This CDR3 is CASSPRAKQSIYEQYF. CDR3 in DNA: TGTGCCAGCAGCCCCCGGGCCAAACAGTCCATCTACGAGCAGTACTTC.

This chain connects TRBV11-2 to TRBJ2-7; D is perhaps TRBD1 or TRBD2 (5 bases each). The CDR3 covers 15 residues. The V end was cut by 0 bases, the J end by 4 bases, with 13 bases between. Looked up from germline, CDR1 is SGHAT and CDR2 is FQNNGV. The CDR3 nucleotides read TGTGCCAGCAGCTTAGACCCCCAGTGGGGGTACGAGCAGTACTTC. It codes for CASSLDPQWGYEQYF.

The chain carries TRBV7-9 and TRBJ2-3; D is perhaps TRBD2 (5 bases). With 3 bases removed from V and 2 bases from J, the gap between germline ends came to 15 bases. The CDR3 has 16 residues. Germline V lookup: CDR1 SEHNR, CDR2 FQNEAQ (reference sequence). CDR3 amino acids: CASSFSGSGITDTQYF. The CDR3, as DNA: TGTGCCAGCAGCTTTTCAGGAAGCGGAATCACAGATACGCAGTATTTT. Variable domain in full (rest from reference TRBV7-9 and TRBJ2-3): DTGVSQNPRHKITKRGQNVTFRCDPISEHNRLYWYRQTLGQGPEFLTYFQNEAQLEKSRLLSDRFSAERPKGSFSTLEIQRTEQGDSAMYLCASSFSGSGITDTQYFGPGTRLTVL.

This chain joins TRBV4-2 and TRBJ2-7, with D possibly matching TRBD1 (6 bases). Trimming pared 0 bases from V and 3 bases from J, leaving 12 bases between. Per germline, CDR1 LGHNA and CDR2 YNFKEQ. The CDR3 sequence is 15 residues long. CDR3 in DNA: TGTGCCAGCAGCCAAGATGTGGGCAGGGGCTACGAGCAGTACTTC. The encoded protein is CASSQDVGRGYEQYF.

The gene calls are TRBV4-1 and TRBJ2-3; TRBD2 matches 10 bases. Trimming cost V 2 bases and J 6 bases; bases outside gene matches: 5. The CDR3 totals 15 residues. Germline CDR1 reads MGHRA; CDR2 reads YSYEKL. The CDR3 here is CASSQRGTSVDTQYF. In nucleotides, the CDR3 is TGCGCCAGCAGCCAACGGGGGACTAGCGTGGATACGCAGTATTTT.

The CDR3 is CASQGSSYNSPLHF. The CDR3 nucleotides read TGTGCCAGCCAGGGAAGCTCCTATAATTCACCCCTCCACTTT. This rearrangement joins TRBV7-8 to TRBJ1-6; possibly TRBD1 for D (5 bases). V was trimmed by 8 bases and J by 0 bases, leaving 8 bases between them. The CDR3 length is 14 residues. Germline V lookup: CDR1 SGHVS, CDR2 FQNEAQ. Full variable domain (outside the CDR3, taken from reference TRBV7-8 and TRBJ1-6): GAGVSQSPRYKVAKRGQDVALRCDPISGHVSLFWYQQALGQGPEFLTYFQNEAQLDKSGLPSDRFFAERPEGSVSTLKIQRTQQEDSAVYLCASQGSSYNSPLHFGNGTRLTVT.

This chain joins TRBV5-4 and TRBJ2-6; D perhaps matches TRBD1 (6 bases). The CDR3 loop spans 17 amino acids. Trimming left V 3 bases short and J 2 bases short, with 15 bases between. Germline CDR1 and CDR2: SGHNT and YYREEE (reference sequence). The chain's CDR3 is CASSSAGERAGANVLTF. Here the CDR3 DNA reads TGTGCCAGCAGCTCGGCAGGGGAAAGGGCTGGGGCCAACGTCCTGACTTTC. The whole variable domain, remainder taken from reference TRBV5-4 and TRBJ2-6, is ETGVTQSPTHLIKTRGQQVTLRCSSQSGHNTVSWYQQALGQGPQFIFQYYREEENGRGNFPPRFSGLQFPNYSSELNVNALELDDSALYLCASSSAGERAGANVLTFGAGSRLTVL.

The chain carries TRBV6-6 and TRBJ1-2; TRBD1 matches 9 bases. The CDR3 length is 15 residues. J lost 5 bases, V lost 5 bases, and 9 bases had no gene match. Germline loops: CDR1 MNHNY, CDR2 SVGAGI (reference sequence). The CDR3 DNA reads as TGTGCCAGCAGTCGGACAGGGGAGAGCAATTATGGCTACACCTTC. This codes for CASSRTGESNYGYTF.